This T cell receptor beta chain comes out of a study of T-cell reconstitution after alpha-beta-depleted transplantation in children. TCRbeta library preparation incorporated unique molecular identifiers. TCRdb itself ran the PCR reads through MiXCR, one entry per CDR3 protein. The data contain about 500,000 distinct CDR3 sequences, 32% of them singletons. This specimen was PBMCs from the stem cell graft donor, taken from the stem cell graft. The receptor was isolated from a human donor who donated a stem cell graft to a child with aplastic anemia.

The CDR3 DNA is TGTGCCAGCAGCTTAGTATTTTTGGGGACCCAAGAGACCCAGTACTTC. Encoded protein: CASSLVFLGTQETQYF. The rearrangement links TRBV7-2 to TRBJ2-5; either TRBD1 or TRBD2 may supply D (5 bases each). Germline CDR1 reads SGHTA; CDR2 reads FQGNSA. The CDR3 sequence is 16 residues long. Trimming stripped 1 base from V and 1 base from J, with 13 bases between.